This paragraph covers one T cell receptor beta chain sequence. Its specificity is not known. Measured with immunoSEQ multiplex PCR; TCRdb has only the in-frame clones, and not every one. The sample records more than 2 million clones, roughly 95% being singletons. The sample comes from a study of shared clonotypes between healthy human individuals. Study findings and constraints: On the whole, naive subsets had larger estimated richness than memory subsets had.

CDR1 and CDR2 from the germline V gene are SGHNT and YYREEE (reference sequence). Trimming removed 4 bases from V and 4 bases from J; junction bases left unmatched: 5. The CDR3 covers 15 residues. The sequencing sample was made of naive CD4+ T cells sorted from blood. Subset specified: CD45RA+ positively selected. This receptor was identified in a man in his late teens or twenties in good health. The V gene is TRBV5-4, the J gene TRBJ2-1; TRBD2 matches at 10 bases. The CDR3 protein is CASSQTSGIYNEQFF. CDR3 in DNA: TGTGCCAGCAGCCAAACTAGCGGGATTTACAATGAGCAGTTCTTC.